A single sample gave rise to the 18 T cell receptor beta chains below, sequenced in a study of blood T cell repertoires in COVID-19 (dated by TCRdb to about 2020). The library was built by means of the immunoSEQ multiplex PCR assay. In its TCRdb copy, this immuneACCESS table keeps in-frame sequences only and misses some clones. Where compared with another copy, unresolved V genes explain less than half of these, and the others have no known cause. This sample lists 300,000 to 450,000 clones; approximately 84% were detected once. The biggest ten clones account for over 0.8% of the sample. Sequencing was carried out using PBMCs or T cells enriched from blood (not recorded which). The source of these receptors is a woman aged 25 to 45 who had recovered from COVID-19.

This chain uses TRBV7-9 with TRBJ1-5; D is ambiguous. There are 13 residues in the CDR3. Per germline, CDR1 SEHNR and CDR2 FQNEAQ (reference sequence). The germline V and J ends were trimmed by 1 base and 5 bases, with 6 bases remaining between them. CDR3 nucleotide sequence: TGTGCCAGCAGCTTAGACGGGTATCAGCCCCAGCATTTT. Encoded protein: CASSLDGYQPQHF. Looking up the rest from reference TRBV7-9 and TRBJ1-5 gives the full variable domain: DTGVSQNPRHKITKRGQNVTFRCDPISEHNRLYWYRQTLGQGPEFLTYFQNEAQLEKSRLLSDRFSAERPKGSFSTLEIQRTEQGDSAMYLCASSLDGYQPQHFGDGTRLSIL.

This clone was counted once. The chain's CDR3 is CASSSGGEPQETQYF. In nucleotides, the CDR3 is TGTGCCAGCAGCTCCGGGGGGGAACCGCAAGAGACCCAGTACTTC. V and J are TRBV7-2 and TRBJ2-5; 8 bases map to TRBD2. CDR3 length: 15 residues. With V trimmed by 4 bases and J by 2 bases, 6 bases remained unmatched. The germline V gene encodes CDR1 SGHTA and CDR2 FQGNSA.

Only one count was recorded for this clone. This chain uses TRBV28 with TRBJ1-5; D gene uncertain. Trimming took off 5 bases at V and 2 bases at J, with 13 bases between the two ends. The germline CDR1 and CDR2 sequences are MDHEN and SYDVKM. CDR3 length equals 15 residues. The chain's CDR3 is CASSERFRGNQPQHF. The CDR3 DNA reads as TGTGCCAGCAGTGAGCGGTTCCGGGGCAATCAGCCCCAGCATTTT.

V usage is TRBV7-2 and J usage is TRBJ2-7, with 11 positions matching TRBD2. The CDR3 consists of 16 residues. The ends lost 0 bases at V and 6 bases at J; junction bases unmatched: 7. Germline CDR1 is SGHTA and CDR2 is FQGNSA. CDR3 protein: CASSLAGVGLAGEQYF. CDR3 nucleotide sequence: TGTGCCAGCAGCTTAGCGGGTGTTGGACTAGCGGGCGAGCAGTACTTC.

The genes are TRBV18 and TRBJ1-6; D might be TRBD1 (6 bases). CDR1 is KGHSH, CDR2 LQKENI, per germline. CDR3 size: 14 residues. V was clipped by 3 bases and J by 6 bases, with 9 bases between them. Here the CDR3 reads CASSPGQTNSPLHF. DNA of the CDR3: TGTGCCAGCTCACCTGGACAGACTAATTCACCCCTCCACTTT.

The rearrangement links TRBV5-1 to TRBJ2-5; TRBD1 aligns across 10 bases. The CDR3 runs 20 residues. V shed 0 bases, J shed 1 base, and the junction held 15 bases outside the gene matches. The germline V gene has CDR1 SGHRS and CDR2 YFSETQ. CDR3 sequence (DNA): TGCGCCAGCAGCTTGGCCAGCCGATCTAGACAGGGGGCGCCCCAAGAGACCCAGTACTTC. Protein product: CASSLASRSRQGAPQETQYF.

The rearrangement uses TRBV7-9 and TRBJ1-2; TRBD1 might be the D (6 bases). The CDR3 has 13 amino acids. Per germline, CDR1 SEHNR and CDR2 FQNEAQ (reference sequence). Trimming left V 4 bases short and J 6 bases short, with 12 bases between. The CDR3 reads CASSSNTGHGYTF. The CDR3 DNA sequence: TGTGCCAGCAGCTCCAATACAGGGCATGGCTACACCTTC. Looking up the rest from reference TRBV7-9 and TRBJ1-2 gives the full variable domain: DTGVSQNPRHKITKRGQNVTFRCDPISEHNRLYWYRQTLGQGPEFLTYFQNEAQLEKSRLLSDRFSAERPKGSFSTLEIQRTEQGDSAMYLCASSSNTGHGYTFGSGTRLTVV.

The V and J genes are TRBV11-3 and TRBJ2-2, with 9 bases that match TRBD1. Unmatched junction bases numbered 6, after V lost 4 bases and J lost 6 bases. In germline, CDR1 is SGHNT, CDR2 YENEEA. This CDR3 contains 15 residues. The CDR3, as DNA: TGTGCCAGCAGCTCTCGCCACAGGGGGCCCGGGGAGCTGTTTTTT. Its protein product is CASSSRHRGPGELFF.

V gene TRBV7-9 combines with J gene TRBJ1-5, with D hard to call. From germline, CDR1 is SEHNR and CDR2 FQNEAQ (reference sequence). CDR3 size: 15 residues. Trimming took off 1 base at V and 5 bases at J, with 12 bases between the two ends. Here the CDR3 DNA reads TGTGCCAGCAGCTTAGGGGAGACTCTCGATCAGCCCCAGCATTTT. It is translated as CASSLGETLDQPQHF.

The chain has TRBV19 and TRBJ1-4; D unclear. CDR3 length: 16 residues. V was cut by 4 bases and J by 4 bases, with 16 bases left in between. Germline-derived CDR1 and CDR2 are LNHDA and SQIVND (reference sequence). The DNA for the CDR3 is TGTGCCAGTAGTACCAATGCGCTGCGGGGTAATGAAAAACTGTTTTTT. Translating gives CASSTNALRGNEKLFF.

The chain is built from TRBV3-1 (or the pseudogene TRBV3-2) and TRBJ1-2; no clear D. V was pared by 3 bases and J by 8 bases, with 13 bases between. This CDR3 is built from 13 residues. The germline gives CDR1 LGHDT, CDR2 YNNKEL (reference sequence). CDR3 in amino acids: CASSQDYDVGYTF. CDR3 DNA sequence: TGTGCCAGCAGCCAGGACTACGATGTGGGCTACACCTTC.

V is TRBV6-5 and J is TRBJ2-7; TRBD1 agrees at 9 bases. Germline V gene sequence: CDR1 MNHEY, CDR2 SVGAGI. The CDR3 extends over 14 amino acids. J gave up 1 base and V 8 bases, and 6 bases lay outside the gene matches. This chain's CDR3 is CASGPGQGSYEQYF. The CDR3 nucleotides are TGTGCCAGCGGACCGGGACAGGGATCCTACGAGCAGTACTTC.

This CDR3 reads CASSRASGFYTF. The CDR3 DNA sequence: TGTGCCAGCAGTAGGGCATCAGGGTTTTACACCTTC. This chain joins TRBV27 and TRBJ1-2, with a possible D match to TRBD1 (5 bases). Per the germline V gene, CDR1 is MNHEY and CDR2 is SMNVEV (reference sequence). The CDR3 sequence is 12 residues long. V was pared by 5 bases and J by 11 bases, with 15 bases between.

A few counts support this clone. V usage is TRBV19 and J usage is TRBJ1-3, with 8 bases identical to TRBD1. From germline, CDR1 is LNHDA and CDR2 SQIVND (reference sequence). Trimming cost V 6 bases and J 3 bases; bases outside gene matches: 4. The CDR3 runs 14 residues. CDR3 sequence reads: CASRKTGVGNTIYF. DNA for the CDR3: TGTGCCAGTAGAAAGACAGGGGTTGGAAACACCATATATTTT.

The table lists this clone with a few counts. The rearrangement joins TRBV3-1 (or the pseudogene TRBV3-2) to TRBJ1-6; 9 bases line up with TRBD1. With 0 bases clipped from V and 1 base from J, the junction kept 4 bases outside the gene matches. The CDR3 sequence is 18 residues long. CDR1 is LGHDT and CDR2 is YNNKEL in the germline V gene (reference sequence). The DNA of the CDR3 is TGTGCCAGCAGCCAAGACCCGGGACAGGGATCCTATAATTCACCCCTCCACTTT. It yields the protein CASSQDPGQGSYNSPLHF.

The chain joins TRBV5-1 to TRBJ1-1; TRBD1 agrees at 7 bases. CDR1 is SGHRS, CDR2 YFSETQ, per germline. This CDR3 has 14 amino acids. With 4 bases clipped from V and 4 bases from J, the junction kept 7 bases outside the gene matches. This CDR3 is CASSTTGASTEAFF. DNA of the CDR3: TGCGCCAGCAGCACTACAGGGGCTAGCACTGAAGCTTTCTTT. The whole variable domain, filled in from reference TRBV5-1 and TRBJ1-1, reads KAGVTQTPRYLIKTRGQQVTLSCSPISGHRSVSWYQQTPGQGLQFLFEYFSETQRNKGNFPGRFSGRQFSNSRSEMNVSTLELGDSALYLCASSTTGASTEAFFGQGTRLTVV.

In this sample, this clone turned up once. The chain uses TRBV6-5 and TRBJ1-6; D ambiguous. CDR1 and CDR2 from the germline V gene are MNHEY and SVGAGI. The CDR3 loop spans 16 amino acids. The V end lost 3 bases, the J end lost 6 bases, and 15 bases lay between the germline ends. The CDR3 nucleotides are TGTGCCAGCAGTTATACCATACCTCAAGCTAATTCACCCCTCCACTTT. Amino acid sequence: CASSYTIPQANSPLHF.

The chain joins TRBV7-2 to TRBJ2-6, with D perhaps matching TRBD2 (5 bases). Deletions cut 5 bases from V and 4 bases from J, with 12 bases between. CDR3 size: 15 residues. The germline CDR1 and CDR2 sequences are SGHTA and FQGNSA. CDR3 amino acids: CASSPGGSGANVLTF. CDR3 coding DNA: TGTGCCAGCAGCCCCGGAGGATCAGGGGCCAACGTCCTGACTTTC. Using reference TRBV7-2 and TRBJ2-6 for the parts outside the CDR3, the full variable domain is GAGVSQSPSNKVTEKGKDVELRCDPISGHTALYWYRQSLGQGLEFLIYFQGNSAPDKSGLPSDRFSAERTGGSVSTLTIQRTQQEDSAVYLCASSPGGSGANVLTFGAGSRLTVL.